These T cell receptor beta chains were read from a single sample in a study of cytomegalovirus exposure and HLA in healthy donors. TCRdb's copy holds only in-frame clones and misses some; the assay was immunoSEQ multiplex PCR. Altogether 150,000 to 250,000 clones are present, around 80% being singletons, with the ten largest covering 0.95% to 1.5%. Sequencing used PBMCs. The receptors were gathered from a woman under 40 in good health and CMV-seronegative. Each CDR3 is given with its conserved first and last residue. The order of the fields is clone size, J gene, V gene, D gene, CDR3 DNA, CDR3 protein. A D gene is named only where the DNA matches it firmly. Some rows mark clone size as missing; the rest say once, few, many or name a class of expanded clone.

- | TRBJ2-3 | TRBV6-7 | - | TGTGCCAGCAGTCCACCACGGCGGGGAGGAAGCACAGATACGCAGTATTTT | CASSPPRRGGSTDTQYF
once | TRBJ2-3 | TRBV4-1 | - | TGCGCCAGCAGCCAGAGGACACCAAGCACAGATACGCAGTATTTT | CASSQRTPSTDTQYF
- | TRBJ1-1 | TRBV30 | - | TGTGCCTGGAAACAGGGAATGAACACTGAAGCTTTCTTT | CAWKQGMNTEAFF
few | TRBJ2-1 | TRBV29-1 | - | TGCAGCGTTGAAGCTTTGGCGGGACCCTACAATGAGCAGTTCTTC | CSVEALAGPYNEQFF
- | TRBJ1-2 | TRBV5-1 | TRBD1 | TGCGCCAGCAGCTTGACGACAGGGCTCTGGGGCTACACCTTC | CASSLTTGLWGYTF
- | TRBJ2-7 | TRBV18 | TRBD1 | TGTGCCAGCTCACCCGGGACAGGGAAGTACGAGCAGTACTTC | CASSPGTGKYEQYF
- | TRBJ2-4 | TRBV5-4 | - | TGTGCCAGCAGCTTATCTGGGCGCGACATTCAGTACTTC | CASSLSGRDIQYF
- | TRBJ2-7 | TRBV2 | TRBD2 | TGTGCCAGCAGTGAAGCGCGGGGGACTGAGGCCTACGAGCAGTACTTC | CASSEARGTEAYEQYF
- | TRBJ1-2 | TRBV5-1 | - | TGCGCCAGCAGCTTGTCAGGGCTTGATGGCTACACCTTC | CASSLSGLDGYTF
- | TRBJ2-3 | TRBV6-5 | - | TGTGCCAGCAGTCCCCGGGAATCAACAGATACGCAGTATTTT | CASSPRESTDTQYF
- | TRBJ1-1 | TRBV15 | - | TGTGCCACCAGCAGAGCCGGGGGGGGGACTGAAGCTTTCTTT | CATSRAGGGTEAFF
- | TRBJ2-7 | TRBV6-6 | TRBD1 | TGTGCCAGCAGTGACGGGACAGGGATGTACGAGCAGTACTTC | CASSDGTGMYEQYF
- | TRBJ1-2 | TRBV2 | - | TGTGCCAGCAGTGAAAGGACAGCTAACTATGGCTACACCTTC | CASSERTANYGYTF
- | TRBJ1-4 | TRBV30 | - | TGTGCTTTCCCAGGGGCGGGTAATGAAAAACTGTTTTTT | CAFPGAGNEKLFF
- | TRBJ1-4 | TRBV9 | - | TGTGCCAGCAGCGATTCCTCAACTAATGAAAAACTGTTTTTT | CASSDSSTNEKLFF
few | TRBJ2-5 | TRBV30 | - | TGTGCCTGGAGTGTCCTGGAGACATTGGTGGGGCAGGAGACCCAGTACTTC | CAWSVLETLVGQETQYF
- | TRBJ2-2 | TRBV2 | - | TGTGCCAGCATGCGGGGAGTCACCGGGGAGCTGTTTTTT | CASMRGVTGELFF
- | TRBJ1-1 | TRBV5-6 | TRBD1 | TGTGCCAGCAGCTTGGACAGGGGGCGTGGTGAAGCTTTCTTT | CASSLDRGRGEAFF
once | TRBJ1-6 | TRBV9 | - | TGTGCCAGCAGCTCAGCGGTAACAGACAATTCACCCCTCCACTTT | CASSSAVTDNSPLHF
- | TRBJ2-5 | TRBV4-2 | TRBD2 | TGTGCCAGCAGCCTGAGCCGGGCTAGCGGGGACCAAGAGACCCAGTACTTC | CASSLSRASGDQETQYF
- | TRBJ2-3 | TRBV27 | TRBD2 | TGTGCCAGCAGTTTGATAGCGGGAGTCACAGATACGCAGTATTTT | CASSLIAGVTDTQYF
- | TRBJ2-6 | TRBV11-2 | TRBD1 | TGTGCCAGCAGCTCTCCCTCGAGACAGGGGGCCTCCGGGGCCAACGTCCTGACTTTC | CASSSPSRQGASGANVLTF
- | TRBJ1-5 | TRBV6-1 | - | TGTGCCAGCAGGACAGGTAACAATCAGCCCCAGCATTTT | CASRTGNNQPQHF
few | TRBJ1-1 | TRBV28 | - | TGTGCCAGCACCTCGGGAGGGTTTAGATTGAACACTGAAGCTTTCTTT | CASTSGGFRLNTEAFF
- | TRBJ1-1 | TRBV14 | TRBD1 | TGTGCCAGCAGCCAATTACCGGGACAGGGCACTGAAGCTTTCTTT | CASSQLPGQGTEAFF
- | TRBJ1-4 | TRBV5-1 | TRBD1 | TGCGCCAGCAGCCCGGACAGGGGAGGAACTAATGAAAAACTGTTTTTT | CASSPDRGGTNEKLFF
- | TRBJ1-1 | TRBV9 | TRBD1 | TGTGCCAGCAGCGCGCAGGGGGCGGGAACTGAAGCTTTCTTT | CASSAQGAGTEAFF
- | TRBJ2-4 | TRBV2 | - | TGTGCCAGCAGCGCCGACGGCCAGGGTAACATTCAGTACTTC | CASSADGQGNIQYF
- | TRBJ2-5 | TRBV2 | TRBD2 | TGTGCCAGCAGACTAGCGGGGGTGGAGACCCAGTACTTC | CASRLAGVETQYF
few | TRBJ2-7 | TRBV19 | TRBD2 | TGTGCCAGTAGTAATCGGGAGGTATCCTACGAGCAGTACTTC | CASSNREVSYEQYF
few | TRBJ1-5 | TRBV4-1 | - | TGCGCCAGCAGTCCAAGCCCGGGGGGGGCTCAGCCCCAGCATTTT | CASSPSPGGAQPQHF
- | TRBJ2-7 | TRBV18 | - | TGTGCCAGCTCACCACAGGCGGCGGAGCAGTACTTC | CASSPQAAEQYF
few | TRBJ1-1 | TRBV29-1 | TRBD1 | TGCAGCGCTGACAGGGGTGGCACTGAAGCTTTCTTT | CSADRGGTEAFF
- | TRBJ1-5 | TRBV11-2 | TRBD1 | TGTGCCAGCAGCCAGGACAGGGGTAGCAATCAGCCCCAGCATTTT | CASSQDRGSNQPQHF
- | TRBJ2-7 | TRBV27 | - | TGTGCCAGCAGTTCGTGGACAGACTCCTACGAGCAGTACTTC | CASSSWTDSYEQYF
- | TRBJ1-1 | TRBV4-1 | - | TGCGCCAGCAGCCCCAACGACAGACGAGTCGGAGCTTTCTTT | CASSPNDRRVGAFF
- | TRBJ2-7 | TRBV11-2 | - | TGTGCCAGCAGCTTAGAACAAATTTCCTACGAGCAGTACTTC | CASSLEQISYEQYF
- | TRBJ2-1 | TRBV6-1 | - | TGTGCCATCAAGGTACAAGGTTCTAGTGAGCAGTTCTTC | CAIKVQGSSEQFF
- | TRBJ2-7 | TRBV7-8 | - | TGTGCCAGCAGCCCCCTCAGGGGCCCGAGCTCCTACGAGCAGTACTTC | CASSPLRGPSSYEQYF
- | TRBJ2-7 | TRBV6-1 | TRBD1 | TGTGCCAGCAGTGTCGGGACAGGGGGGGCCTACGAGCAGTACTTC | CASSVGTGGAYEQYF
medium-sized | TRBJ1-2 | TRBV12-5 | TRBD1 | TGTGCTAGTGGTCATGGACAGGGGGCTGGCTACACCTTC | CASGHGQGAGYTF
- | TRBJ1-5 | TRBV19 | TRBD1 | TGTGCCAGTAGAAAACAGGGGGCGATTAGCAATCAGCCCCAGCATTTT | CASRKQGAISNQPQHF
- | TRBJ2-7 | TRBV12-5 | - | TGTGCTAGTGGCTTTAGCGGTAGGGGAGTGGTGTACTTC | CASGFSGRGVVYF
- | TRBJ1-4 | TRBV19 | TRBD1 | TGTGCCAGTAGTTGGGACAGGGATGAAAAACTGTTTTTT | CASSWDRDEKLFF
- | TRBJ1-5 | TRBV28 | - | TGTGCCAGCGAATCGGACAGAAACAATCAGCCCCAGCATTTT | CASESDRNNQPQHF
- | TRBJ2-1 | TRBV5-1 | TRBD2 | TGCGCCAGCAGCTTGGAGGCGGGAGGGCCGTATGAGCAGTTCTTC | CASSLEAGGPYEQFF
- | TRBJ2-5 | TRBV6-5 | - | TGTGCCAGCAGTTACTCGGAGGGACTGGGGGGAGAGACCCAGTACTTC | CASSYSEGLGGETQYF
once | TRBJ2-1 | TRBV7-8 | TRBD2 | TGTGCCAGCAGCTTAGCAGGACCTGGGGGCGGGAGGAATGAGCAGTTCTTC | CASSLAGPGGGRNEQFF
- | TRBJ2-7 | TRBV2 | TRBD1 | TGTGCCAGCAGTGGCTGGACAGGGTTTCAGGGTGGGCAGTACTTC | CASSGWTGFQGGQYF
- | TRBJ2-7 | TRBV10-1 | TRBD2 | TGCGCCAGCAGTGAGTCGAACAGCGGGAAATACGAGCAGTACTTC | CASSESNSGKYEQYF
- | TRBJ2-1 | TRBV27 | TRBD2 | TGTGCCAGCACCTCGGGGGGGGTCAACGAGCAGTTCTTC | CASTSGGVNEQFF
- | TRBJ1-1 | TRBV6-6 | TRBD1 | TGTGCCAGCAGTGGACCGGGACAGGAAGCTTTCTTT | CASSGPGQEAFF